This T cell receptor (beta chain) was captured in a study of cytomegalovirus exposure and HLA in healthy donors. General observations from the study: Most TCR beta V segments were productive about 90% or about 30% of the time in an earlier analysis. Later analysis identified around 15,000 TCR beta sequences associated with HLA alleles, using a false discovery rate threshold of 0.05. As was reported, the classifier diagnosed cytomegalovirus status with high specificity and sensitivity. Most of the CMV-associated TCR beta chains (in a later analysis) appeared to be HLA-restricted.

With 60 Vbeta and 13 Jbeta primers, the PCR was carried out. Assay used: immunoSEQ multiplex PCR; TCRdb lists only in-frame clones, some missing. The repertoire holds more than 150,000 clones, with approximately 73% as singletons. The CDR3 covers 12 residues. Germline CDR1 is SGHTA and CDR2 is FQGNSA. Deletions cut 6 bases from V and 8 bases from J, with 11 bases between. This clone was recorded once. Its antigen is not identified. The rearrangement links TRBV7-2 to TRBJ2-1; the D gene is possibly TRBD2 (6 bases). The sequence derives from a woman aged 25 to 45 in good health and CMV-seropositive. Sequenced sample: PBMCs. The CDR3 loop is CASSSGTHEQFF. For the CDR3, the DNA is TGTGCCAGCAGTTCCGGGACTCATGAGCAGTTCTTC.